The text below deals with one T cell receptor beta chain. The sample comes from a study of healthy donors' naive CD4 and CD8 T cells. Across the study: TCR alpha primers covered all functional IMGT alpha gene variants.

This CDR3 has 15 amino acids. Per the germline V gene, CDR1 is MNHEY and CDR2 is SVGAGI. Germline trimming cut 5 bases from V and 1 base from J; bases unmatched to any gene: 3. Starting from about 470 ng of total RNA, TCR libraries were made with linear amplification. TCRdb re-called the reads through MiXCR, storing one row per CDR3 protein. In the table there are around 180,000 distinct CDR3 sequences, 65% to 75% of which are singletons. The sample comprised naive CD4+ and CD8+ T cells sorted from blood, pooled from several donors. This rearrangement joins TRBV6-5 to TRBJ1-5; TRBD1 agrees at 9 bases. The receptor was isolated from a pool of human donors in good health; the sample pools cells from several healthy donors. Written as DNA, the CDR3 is TGTGCCAGCAGTCTGGGGACAGGGAGCAATCAGCCCCAGCATTTT. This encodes CASSLGTGSNQPQHF.